This TCR beta chain was identified in a study of OX40 agonist ivuxolimab in advanced cancers. Per the germline V gene, CDR1 is SGHRS and CDR2 is YFSETQ. V dropped 0 bases and J dropped 6 bases, with 3 bases sitting between them. The CDR3 has 12 amino acids. TCRdb's copy holds only in-frame clones and misses some; the assay was immunoSEQ multiplex PCR. The top ten hold 14% of the sample, which has under 90,000 clones, just over 90% seen once. General study points: Normalized expansion of T-cell clones was also low for some nonresponders.

This clone was found once. Its antigen remains unidentified. The V and J genes are TRBV5-1 and TRBJ2-2; the D is unclear. The origin of this receptor is an adult with an advanced solid tumor such as melanoma, head and neck, liver or kidney cancer. The sample here was CD4+ or CD8+ T cells sorted from blood, taken in a trial of the OX40 agonist ivuxolimab. This chain's CDR3 is CASSLGAGELFF. CDR3 in DNA: TGCGCCAGCAGCTTGGGGGCCGGGGAGCTGTTTTTT.